Below are 16 T cell receptor beta chains sequenced from a single sample in a study of identical twins. MiXCR, run by TCRdb on the 5' RACE reads, gives a single entry per CDR3 protein. Of 500,000 or so distinct CDR3 sequences listed, approximately 15% are singletons. The data also belong to a second study, concerning yellow fever vaccine responses in identical twins.

Sequenced: CD4+ T cells sorted from blood. The receptors originated from a woman aged 18-29 years in good health.

This clonotype was seen more than once but under ten times. This sequence joins TRBV7-8 and TRBJ2-5; a possible D gene is TRBD1 (5 bases). The CDR3 covers 14 residues. Germline loops: CDR1 SGHVS, CDR2 FQNEAQ. Between the trimmed V and J ends, which lost 0 bases and 5 bases, there was a span of 10 bases. Here the CDR3 reads CASSLALGRETQYF. The DNA for the CDR3 is TGTGCCAGCAGCTTAGCGTTGGGGCGGGAGACCCAGTACTTC.

J is TRBJ2-2 and V is TRBV18; D is perhaps TRBD1 (6 bases). The germline V gene encodes CDR1 KGHSH and CDR2 LQKENI. This CDR3 is 15 amino acids long. The V end lost 3 bases, the J end lost 3 bases, and 11 bases lay between the germline ends. The CDR3 DNA follows: TGTGCCAGCTCACCTTGGACAGCGGACACCGGGGAGCTGTTTTTT. Its protein is CASSPWTADTGELFF.

This clonotype was seen many times. This chain links TRBV25-1 with TRBJ2-2; D remains unclear. Between the trimmed V and J ends, which lost 6 bases and 2 bases, there was a span of 4 bases. This CDR3 has 12 residues. The germline V gene has CDR1 MGHDK and CDR2 SYGVNS. CDR3 sequence: CASRKNTGELFF. CDR3 sequence (DNA): TGTGCCAGCAGGAAAAACACCGGGGAGCTGTTTTTT. Full variable domain (outside the CDR3, taken from reference TRBV25-1 and TRBJ2-2): EADIYQTPRYLVIGTGKKITLECSQTMGHDKMYWYQQDPGMELHLIHYSYGVNSTEKGDLSSESTVSRIRTEHFPLTLESARPSHTSQYLCASRKNTGELFFGEGSRLTVL.

This clonotype was recorded a few times. J is TRBJ2-7 and V is TRBV18; 7 nucleotides match TRBD1. The J segment lost 0 bases and the V segment lost 4 bases, leaving 6 bases of the junction unmatched. From germline, CDR1 is KGHSH and CDR2 LQKENI. This CDR3 comprises 15 residues. The CDR3 region has the DNA TGTGCCAGCTCACAAACACAGGGGATCTCCTACGAGCAGTACTTC. This translates into CASSQTQGISYEQYF.

This clonotype has a handful of counts. The rearrangement uses TRBV20-1 and TRBJ2-3; D could derive from TRBD1 or TRBD2 (5 bases each). Germline lookup yields CDR1 DFQATT and CDR2 SNEGSKA (reference sequence). The CDR3 totals 12 residues. Trimming pared 6 bases from V and 1 base from J, leaving 8 bases between. CDR3 region: CSAGTRTDTQYF. The CDR3 DNA sequence: TGCAGTGCAGGGACCCGCACAGATACGCAGTATTTT.

V usage is TRBV6-5 and J usage is TRBJ1-1; 7 bases match TRBD1. The CDR3 is made up of 17 amino acids. From germline, CDR1 is MNHEY and CDR2 SVGAGI. The junction had 15 bases not matched to a gene; V was cut back by 0 bases and J by 8 bases. The CDR3, as DNA: TGTGCCAGCAGTTACTCCTTTACAAAGACAGGGCGGTGGGAAGCTTTCTTT. It encodes CASSYSFTKTGRWEAFF.

CDR3 nucleotides: TGCGCCAGCAGCCAAGAATCAGGGGGTGTAAGTCCGGACACAGATACGCAGTATTTT. Its protein is CASSQESGGVSPDTDTQYF. This rearrangement joins TRBV4-3 to TRBJ2-3; 7 nucleotides match TRBD1. Germline V gene lookup returns CDR1 LGHNA and CDR2 YSLEER. V was pared by 0 bases and J by 2 bases, with 14 bases of the junction left unmatched. This CDR3 comprises 19 residues.

This clonotype was seen only a few times. The chain recombines TRBV29-1 with TRBJ2-5; D is unresolved. The CDR3 spans 13 residues. Per the germline V gene, CDR1 is SQVTM and CDR2 is ANQGSEA. V gave up 3 bases and J gave up 1 base, with 9 bases separating them. The CDR3 nucleotides read TGCAGCGTTGATAGGCCTTTCCAAGAGACCCAGTACTTC. Translating it yields CSVDRPFQETQYF. Variable domain in full (rest from reference TRBV29-1 and TRBJ2-5): SAVISQKPSRDICQRGTSLTIQCQVDSQVTMMFWYRQQPGQSLTLIATANQGSEATYESGFVIDKFPISRPNLTFSTLTVSNMSPEDSSIYLCSVDRPFQETQYFGPGTRLLVL.

The CDR3 nucleotides are TGCAGTGCCTTCCCCGGGACTAGCGGGAGAATTGGTGGCTACGAGCAGTACTTC. Its translation: CSAFPGTSGRIGGYEQYF. The chain recombines TRBV20-1 with TRBJ2-7; 14 bases fit TRBD2. Germline CDR1 DFQATT, CDR2 SNEGSKA (reference sequence). The trim removed 6 bases at V and 3 bases at J, leaving 16 bases unmatched. This CDR3 region has 18 residues.

This clonotype has only a few counts. V usage is TRBV6-1 and J usage is TRBJ2-5; 8 positions match TRBD2. J was trimmed by 4 bases and V by 7 bases; bases with no gene match: 14. Germline lookup yields CDR1 MNHNS and CDR2 SASEGT. The CDR3 has 16 amino acids. The DNA for the CDR3 is TGTGCCAGCACTCTTAGGACTAGCAGTGGACGAGAGACCCAGTACTTC. Amino acids: CASTLRTSSGRETQYF.

This clonotype was found a few times. The chain's CDR3 is CASSLSAGPESPLHF. The CDR3 DNA reads as TGTGCCAGCAGTTTATCAGCAGGTCCGGAGTCACCCCTCCACTTT. The gene calls are TRBV27 and TRBJ1-6; D call uncertain. CDR3 length equals 15 residues. V was trimmed by 0 bases and J by 10 bases, leaving 13 bases between them. The germline CDR1 and CDR2 sequences are MNHEY and SMNVEV (reference sequence).

The chain links TRBV21-1 to TRBJ2-5. TRBV21-1 counts as a pseudogene. The CDR3 has 15 amino acids. This CDR3 reads CASSKRLAARETQYF. DNA of the CDR3: TGTGCCAGCAGCAAAAGGTTGGCCGCCAGGGAGACCCAGTACTTC.

This clonotype was observed a few times. The chain combines TRBV29-1 with TRBJ2-3; D remains ambiguous. The CDR3 sequence is 14 residues long. The germline V gene encodes CDR1 SQVTM and CDR2 ANQGSEA. V gave up 4 bases and J gave up 0 bases, with 11 bases separating them. The CDR3 protein is CSVGGSTSTDTQYF. CDR3 in DNA: TGCAGCGTTGGAGGTTCAACTAGCACAGATACGCAGTATTTT.

The V call is TRBV12-3 or TRBV12-4, the J call TRBJ2-1, with a tentative D call TRBD2 (6 bases). Trimming cost V 8 bases and J 7 bases, with 21 bases left between them. CDR3 length: 15 residues. The CDR3 nucleotides are TGTGCCAGCCAGCCTAGACTGGGTCGGGGGAATGAGCAGTTCTTC. Amino acids: CASQPRLGRGNEQFF.

The chain couples TRBV11-2 to TRBJ2-5; the match to TRBD2 covers 7 bases. The junction had 12 bases not matched to a gene; V was cut back by 6 bases and J by 5 bases. Germline-derived CDR1 and CDR2 are SGHAT and FQNNGV. This CDR3 region has 15 residues. CDR3 residues: CASRPGRGVRETQYF. As DNA, the CDR3 is TGTGCCAGCAGGCCTGGTCGGGGGGTTCGGGAGACCCAGTACTTC.

The chain combines TRBV6-1 with TRBJ1-5; TRBD1 is a possible D gene (5 bases). The CDR3 totals 17 residues. Trimming stripped 3 bases from V and 7 bases from J, with 22 bases between. Germline V gene lookup returns CDR1 MNHNS and CDR2 SASEGT. The CDR3 region has the DNA TGTGCCAGCAGTGAGTTGGTGGCCCGGACGGGGCACCAGCCCCAGCATTTT. Its protein is CASSELVARTGHQPQHF.